The source of this T cell receptor beta chain is a study of blood T cells in healthy people across ages. Notes on this clonotype: The antigen remains unidentified.

A second PCR of roughly 7 to 11 cycles used a sample-barcoded 5' primer and a J-beta primer mix. Template switching added a 12-random-nucleotide identifier to every cDNA molecule. Researchers report that each sample yielded at least 2.5 million CDR3-containing paired-end reads. TCRdb called the 5' RACE reads again in MiXCR, with one record for every CDR3 protein. Of some 1.4 million distinct CDR3 sequences detected, about 40% appear once; the ten largest clones hold roughly 7.9%. Points from the study as a whole: PBMCs were not sorted, which prevented a conclusive comparison of naive versus antigen-experienced cells.

Donors each provided around 10 milliliters of peripheral blood. The receptor was isolated from a woman under 30 in good health. Sequenced material: blood.

The CDR3 here is CASSLVWTSGPYNEQFF. CDR3 in DNA: TGTGCCAGCAGTTTAGTATGGACTAGCGGACCCTACAATGAGCAGTTCTTC. This rearrangement joins TRBV12-3 or TRBV12-4 to TRBJ2-1, with TRBD2 identical over 10 bases. Germline trimming cut 1 base from V and 2 bases from J; bases unmatched to any gene: 5. CDR3 length equals 17 residues.